A single sample gave rise to the 31 T cell receptor beta chains below, sequenced in a study of T cell responses to AZD1222 COVID-19 vaccine. Assay: immunoSEQ multiplex PCR; the TCRdb copy retains only in-frame clones and omits some. Among approximately 140,000 clones, 85% to 95% were seen once, and the ten largest hold around 2.7%. The input for sequencing was peripheral blood, taken on day 0 of AZD1222 vaccination. All receptors come from an adult in good health.

The rearrangement uses TRBV6-4 and TRBJ1-2, with D maybe TRBD1 (6 bases). The ends were cut back, 0 bases at V and 4 bases at J, with 15 bases in the middle. CDR1 and CDR2 (germline): MRHNA, SNTAGT. This CDR3 region has 16 residues. The CDR3 loop is CASSDSSLFRGYGYTF. The DNA of the CDR3 is TGTGCCAGCAGTGACTCGAGTCTATTCAGGGGCTATGGCTACACCTTC.

The chain joins TRBV27 to TRBJ2-7; D remains unclear. Trimming took off 4 bases at V and 4 bases at J, with 5 bases between the two ends. The length of the CDR3 is 11 residues. Germline V gene lookup returns CDR1 MNHEY and CDR2 SMNVEV (reference sequence). The CDR3 reads CASSSGYEQYF. In DNA, the CDR3 is TGTGCCAGCAGTTCAGGATACGAGCAGTACTTC.

V usage is TRBV4-3 and J usage is TRBJ1-3; the D is unclear. Trimming pared 6 bases from V and 0 bases from J, leaving 12 bases between. The germline V gene has CDR1 LGHNA and CDR2 YSLEER. The CDR3 sequence is 15 residues long. The CDR3 loop reads CASSLGGISGNTIYF. Here the CDR3 DNA reads TGCGCCAGCAGTCTAGGTGGGATCTCTGGAAACACCATATATTTT.

The V and J genes are TRBV21-1 and TRBJ1-2; the table assigns TRBD1, which was not confirmed against the DNA. TRBV21-1 is reported as a pseudogene. This CDR3 has 11 amino acids. The CDR3 is CASGQVYGYTF. CDR3 DNA: TGTGCCAGCGGACAGGTCTATGGCTACACCTTC.

The count of this clone is one. The chain links TRBV9 to TRBJ2-5, with TRBD2 as a possible D gene (6 bases). V was pared by 2 bases and J by 5 bases, with 13 bases between. CDR3 length: 14 residues. Germline CDR1 and CDR2: SGDLS and YYNGEE. CDR3: CASSVGLVVETQYF. In DNA form, the CDR3 reads TGTGCCAGCAGCGTGGGACTTGTCGTGGAGACCCAGTACTTC.

The rearrangement links TRBV19 to TRBJ2-7, with TRBD1 matching 7 bases. Germline V gene sequence: CDR1 LNHDA, CDR2 SQIVND (reference sequence). This CDR3 has 16 amino acids. The V segment lost 6 bases and the J segment 3 bases; nucleotides outside the gene matches: 14. The CDR3 DNA reads TGTGCCAGTAGGGGACAGATGAAAAGTAGAGGCTACGAGCAGTACTTC. Amino acids: CASRGQMKSRGYEQYF.

J is TRBJ1-1 and V is TRBV7-9; 7 positions agree with TRBD1. Per the germline V gene, CDR1 is SEHNR and CDR2 is FQNEAQ (reference sequence). The V and J ends lost 5 bases and 4 bases, in that order; junction bases with no gene match: 4. CDR3 size: 13 residues. CDR3 nucleotides: TGTGCCAGCAGCCAGTCAGGGGGCACTGAAGCTTTCTTT. Translation gives CASSQSGGTEAFF.

The V and J genes are TRBV5-5 and TRBJ1-4; no firm D call. Germline CDR1 and CDR2: SGHKS and YYEKEE (reference sequence). Trimming removed 0 bases from V and 5 bases from J, with 11 bases in between. The length of the CDR3 is 15 residues. As DNA, the CDR3 is TGTGCCAGCAGCTTGGCCGGTCGGTCAAATGAAAAACTGTTTTTT. Translation: CASSLAGRSNEKLFF.

V and J are TRBV2 and TRBJ1-2; D not certain. Trimming shortened V by 7 bases and J by 1 base, and 13 bases separated the two germline ends. CDR1 is SNHLY, CDR2 FYNNEI, per germline. The CDR3 is 14 amino acids. CDR3 nucleotide sequence: TGTGCCAGCAATAAGTTCGGCCTTAACTATGGCTACACCTTC. Amino acids: CASNKFGLNYGYTF.

This chain uses TRBV4-2 with TRBJ1-1, with TRBD1 matching 8 bases. With 4 bases clipped from V and 3 bases from J, the junction kept 7 bases outside the gene matches. This CDR3 is built from 15 residues. CDR1 is LGHNA, CDR2 YNFKEQ, per germline. The CDR3 nucleotides read TGTGCCAGCAGCCTTCAGGGGGCTACGTACACTGAAGCTTTCTTT. Its translation: CASSLQGATYTEAFF.

This chain links TRBV4-2 with TRBJ1-5; 9 nucleotides align to TRBD1. This CDR3 is built from 15 residues. Germline values: CDR1 LGHNA, CDR2 YNFKEQ. The V gene end was trimmed by 4 bases and the J gene end by 4 bases; junction bases not matched to a gene: 5. This CDR3 reads CASSRWDRANQPQHF. As DNA, the CDR3 is TGTGCCAGCAGCCGTTGGGACAGGGCAAATCAGCCCCAGCATTTT.

The rearrangement links TRBV5-1 to TRBJ2-1, with TRBD1 matching 8 bases. Germline V gives CDR1 SGHRS, CDR2 YFSETQ. J gave up 9 bases and V 3 bases, and 8 bases lay outside the gene matches. The CDR3 totals 14 residues. CDR3 loop: CASSSGQGDGEQFF. CDR3 DNA: TGCGCCAGCAGCTCCGGACAGGGCGATGGTGAGCAGTTCTTC.

The chain combines TRBV28 with TRBJ2-2; 12 bases map to TRBD1. J lost 9 bases, V lost 7 bases, and 9 bases had no gene match. Germline CDR1 reads MDHEN; CDR2 reads SYDVKM. The CDR3 contains 15 residues. The CDR3 loop is CASTPTGQGARELFF. In DNA form, the CDR3 reads TGTGCCAGCACTCCCACGGGACAGGGGGCGAGGGAGCTGTTTTTT.

The CDR3 here is CASSTGNDQKLFF. In DNA, the CDR3 is TGTGCCAGCAGTACAGGGAATGATCAAAAACTGTTTTTT. The rearrangement links TRBV6-5 to TRBJ1-4; D perhaps matches TRBD1 (6 bases). V was cut by 5 bases and J by 9 bases, with 13 bases left in between. This CDR3 has 13 amino acids. The germline gives CDR1 MNHEY, CDR2 SVGAGI.

The genes are TRBV23-1 and TRBJ1-6; D is unresolved. TRBV23-1 is an ORF; its function is uncertain. This CDR3 is 14 amino acids long. V was shortened by 3 bases and J by 9 bases, with 12 bases between the two germline ends. Here the CDR3 reads CASSHFGVGSPLHF. The CDR3 coding sequence is TGCGCCAGCAGTCACTTCGGGGTGGGTTCACCCCTCCACTTT.

CDR3 protein: CASSSPGLTYNEQFF. CDR3 DNA: TGTGCCAGCAGCTCACCGGGACTTACATACAATGAGCAGTTCTTC. The V gene is TRBV9, the J gene TRBJ2-1, with a weak D call TRBD2 (6 bases). Trimming pared 4 bases from V and 4 bases from J, leaving 15 bases between. This CDR3 contains 15 residues. CDR1 SGDLS and CDR2 YYNGEE come from the germline V gene.

This sequence joins TRBV7-3 and TRBJ2-3; 7 positions agree with TRBD2. V lost 1 base, J lost 4 bases, and 8 bases stayed unmatched. The CDR3 is made up of 16 amino acids. CDR1 and CDR2 from the germline V gene are SGHTA and FQGTGA. CDR3 in amino acids: CASSLNAGVTADTQYF. CDR3 sequence (DNA): TGTGCCAGCAGCTTAAACGCGGGAGTAACGGCAGATACGCAGTATTTT.

The rearrangement links TRBV28 to TRBJ1-2; the match to TRBD1 covers 9 bases. Germline CDR1 and CDR2: MDHEN and SYDVKM. V shed 5 bases, J shed 4 bases, and the junction held 11 bases outside the gene matches. There are 16 residues in the CDR3. The CDR3 loop is CASSRRTGAVRYGYTF. The CDR3 region has the DNA TGTGCCAGCAGTAGGCGGACAGGGGCCGTCCGCTATGGCTACACCTTC.

The rearrangement joins TRBV11-2 to TRBJ2-5; D ambiguous. V was cut by 5 bases and J by 0 bases, with 7 bases left in between. Germline CDR1 is SGHAT and CDR2 is FQNNGV. The CDR3 sequence is 13 residues long. CDR3 DNA sequence: TGTGCCAGCAGCCCTGGGTACCAAGAGACCCAGTACTTC. Encoded protein: CASSPGYQETQYF.

The chain couples TRBV28 to TRBJ1-2; no firm D call. The germline V gene has CDR1 MDHEN and CDR2 SYDVKM. With 6 bases removed from V and 5 bases from J, the gap between germline ends came to 25 bases. There are 17 residues in the CDR3. The chain's CDR3 is CASRGSRTQEGIYGYTF. In nucleotides, the CDR3 is TGTGCCAGCAGAGGCAGTAGGACTCAGGAAGGGATTTATGGCTACACCTTC.

The chain combines TRBV24-1 with TRBJ1-2; D gene unclear. This CDR3 spans 13 amino acids. CDR1 and CDR2 from the germline V gene are KGHDR and SFDVKD. V was pared by 5 bases and J by 3 bases, with 9 bases between. DNA for the CDR3: TGTGCCACCAGTGGGGTTCTCGACTATGGCTACACCTTC. It is translated as CATSGVLDYGYTF.

CDR3 region: CASSPYGRSDTEAFF. The CDR3 DNA follows: TGTGCCAGCAGCCCCTATGGCAGGTCGGACACTGAAGCTTTCTTT. This chain connects TRBV9 to TRBJ1-1; D remains ambiguous. Germline assignment: CDR1 SGDLS and CDR2 YYNGEE. The V end lost 4 bases, the J end lost 3 bases, and 16 bases lay between the germline ends. The CDR3 runs to 15 residues. The whole variable domain, filled in from reference TRBV9 and TRBJ1-1, reads DSGVTQTPKHLITATGQRVTLRCSPRSGDLSVYWYQQSLDQGLQFLIQYYNGEERAKGNILERFSAQQFPDLHSELNLSSLELGDSALYFCASSPYGRSDTEAFFGQGTRLTVV.

The J gene is TRBJ1-6, the V gene TRBV7-9; unclear D gene. Germline V gene data show CDR1 as SEHNR and CDR2 as FQNEAQ (reference sequence). This CDR3 region has 17 residues. The V end lost 5 bases, the J end lost 0 bases, and 14 bases lay between the germline ends. The CDR3 DNA reads TGTGCCAGCAGCGCCGGACCCCCGAGCTCCTATAATTCACCCCTCCACTTT. It translates to CASSAGPPSSYNSPLHF.

V and J are TRBV4-1 and TRBJ1-1; possible D gene TRBD1, 6 bases. The CDR3 contains 13 residues. Looked up from germline, CDR1 is MGHRA and CDR2 is YSYEKL. Between the trimmed V and J ends, which lost 1 base and 6 bases, there was a span of 9 bases. CDR3 bases: TGCGCCAGCAGCCAAGTTCCAGGGGCTGAAGCTTTCTTT. This gives the protein CASSQVPGAEAFF.

The chain joins TRBV15 to TRBJ2-4; D is unresolved. CDR1 and CDR2 from the germline V gene are LNHNV and YYDKDF (reference sequence). V was shortened by 1 base and J by 1 base, with 17 bases between the two germline ends. The CDR3 has 18 amino acids. The CDR3: CATSRGGALLGAKNIQYF. In DNA form, the CDR3 reads TGTGCCACCAGCAGAGGAGGCGCGCTGCTGGGGGCCAAAAACATTCAGTACTTC.

This chain links TRBV7-9 with TRBJ2-7; tentatively, D is TRBD2 (6 bases). The CDR3 spans 11 residues. Germline CDR1 reads SEHNR; CDR2 reads FQNEAQ (reference sequence). V lost 6 bases to trimming and J lost 7 bases, with 10 bases between them. Here the CDR3 reads CASSSSEEQYF. In nucleotides, the CDR3 is TGTGCCAGCAGTTCTAGCGAAGAGCAGTACTTC.

The rearrangement joins TRBV7-2 to TRBJ1-1; the D gene is possibly TRBD1 (5 bases). V was trimmed by 5 bases and J by 6 bases, leaving 16 bases between them. The CDR3 sequence is 14 residues long. Germline V gives CDR1 SGHTA, CDR2 FQGNSA. In nucleotides, the CDR3 is TGTGCCAGCAGCCCCGGGGGGTACAGCGCTGAAGCTTTCTTT. Its translation: CASSPGGYSAEAFF. Full variable domain (missing parts from reference TRBV7-2 and TRBJ1-1): GAGVSQSPSNKVTEKGKDVELRCDPISGHTALYWYRQSLGQGLEFLIYFQGNSAPDKSGLPSDRFSAERTGGSVSTLTIQRTQQEDSAVYLCASSPGGYSAEAFFGQGTRLTVV.

The chain recombines TRBV25-1 with TRBJ2-1; maybe TRBD2 (5 bases). The germline V gene encodes CDR1 MGHDK and CDR2 SYGVNS. CDR3 length equals 14 residues. Trimming pared 5 bases from V and 6 bases from J, leaving 14 bases between. CDR3 residues: CASSMRERPNEQFF. The CDR3 DNA reads as TGTGCCAGCAGTATGAGGGAGAGACCCAATGAGCAGTTCTTC. Full variable domain (rest looked up from reference TRBV25-1 and TRBJ2-1): EADIYQTPRYLVIGTGKKITLECSQTMGHDKMYWYQQDPGMELHLIHYSYGVNSTEKGDLSSESTVSRIRTEHFPLTLESARPSHTSQYLCASSMRERPNEQFFGPGTRLTVL.

The CDR3, as DNA: TGTGCCAGCAGGGGGGTCCGGGCCCCTTCCTACGAGCAGTACTTC. It codes for CASRGVRAPSYEQYF. The chain uses TRBV27 and TRBJ2-7; D could derive from TRBD1 or TRBD2 (5 bases each). Trimming removed 6 bases at V and 1 base at J, with 16 bases between. Looked up from germline, CDR1 is MNHEY and CDR2 is SMNVEV (reference sequence). The CDR3 spans 15 residues.

The table lists this clone with a count of one. This sequence joins TRBV7-2 and TRBJ2-4; no clear D gene. The CDR3 is 12 amino acids. Per the germline V gene, CDR1 is SGHTA and CDR2 is FQGNSA. V was pared by 5 bases and J by 8 bases, with 10 bases between. CDR3 sequence reads: CASSLRPDIQYF. In nucleotides, the CDR3 is TGTGCCAGCAGCCTACGACCCGACATTCAGTACTTC.

This clone was recorded once. This chain links TRBV5-4 with TRBJ2-5; no clear D gene. V dropped 1 base and J dropped 1 base, with 8 bases sitting between them. CDR1 and CDR2 from the germline V gene are SGHNT and YYREEE (reference sequence). This CDR3 region has 14 residues. The CDR3 sequence is CASSLKKGQETQYF. CDR3 DNA: TGTGCCAGCAGCTTGAAAAAGGGCCAAGAGACCCAGTACTTC. Supplemented by reference TRBV5-4 and TRBJ2-5, the full variable domain reads ETGVTQSPTHLIKTRGQQVTLRCSSQSGHNTVSWYQQALGQGPQFIFQYYREEENGRGNFPPRFSGLQFPNYSSELNVNALELDDSALYLCASSLKKGQETQYFGPGTRLLVL.